This T cell receptor beta chain came from a study of shared clonotypes between healthy human individuals. CDR1 and CDR2 (germline): SGDLS, YYNGEE. Deletions cut 0 bases from V and 5 bases from J, with 15 bases between. The CDR3 covers 15 residues. Positive CCR7 selection of CD45RO-negative cells yielded the naive CD8 cells, and terminally differentiated effector memory CD45RA+ cells were excluded. Splitting of each subset's genomic DNA was done evenly across several immunoSEQ plates. As handled by the study authors: ImmunoSEQ output held junction-only sequences without quality scores, so filtering differed. Clones were sequenced by immunoSEQ multiplex PCR, and TCRdb holds only the in-frame ones, with some missing. Clonal size and the V and J genes are those of that table, whereas D and trimming came from the DNA. The sample contains hundreds of thousands of clones, approximately 96% of which appear only once.

This TCR derives from a woman between 25 and 40 years old in good health. The genes are TRBV9 and TRBJ2-7; the D gene could be TRBD1 or TRBD2 (6 bases each). Sequencing was carried out using naive CD8+ T cells sorted from blood. Here the CDR3 reads CASSVEGSRGHEQYF. In DNA, the CDR3 is TGTGCCAGCAGCGTAGAGGGGTCCCGGGGGCACGAGCAGTACTTC.